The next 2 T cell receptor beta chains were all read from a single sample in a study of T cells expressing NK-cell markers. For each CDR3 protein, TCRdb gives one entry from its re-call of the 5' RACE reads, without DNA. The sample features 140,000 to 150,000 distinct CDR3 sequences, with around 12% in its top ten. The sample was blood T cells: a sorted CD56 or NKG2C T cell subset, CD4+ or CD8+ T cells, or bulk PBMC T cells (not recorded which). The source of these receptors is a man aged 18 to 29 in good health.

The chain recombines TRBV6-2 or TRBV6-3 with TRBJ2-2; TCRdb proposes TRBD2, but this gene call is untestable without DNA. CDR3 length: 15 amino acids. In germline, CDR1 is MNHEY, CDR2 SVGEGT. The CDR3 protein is CASSYALAGAGELFF.

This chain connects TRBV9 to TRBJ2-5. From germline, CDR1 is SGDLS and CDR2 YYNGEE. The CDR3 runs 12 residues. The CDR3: CASSTAQETQYF.